A single T cell receptor beta chain is shown here with its context. Generated by immunoSEQ multiplex PCR, the TCRdb table keeps only in-frame clones and is missing some. The sample holds under 200,000 clones, 65% to 85% seen once. These data belong to a study of blood T cell repertoires in COVID-19. Study in general: T cells, B-cell-depleted T cells, or PBMCs supplied cDNA or gDNA.

Participants were aged about 18 to 100 years from about 25 US areas. The V and J ends lost 0 bases and 5 bases, in that order; junction bases with no gene match: 13. There are 18 residues in the CDR3. Germline CDR1 reads MGHRA; CDR2 reads YSYEKL. The sequenced material came from PBMCs or T cells enriched from blood (not recorded which). The genes are TRBV4-1 and TRBJ2-1, with 7 bases fitting TRBD2. The sequence derives from a woman aged 45-60 years in a cohort exposed to, infected with or recovered from COVID-19 (not recorded which). CDR3 protein: CASSQEGTSDPMDNEQFF. CDR3 DNA sequence: TGCGCCAGCAGCCAAGAAGGCACTAGCGATCCGATGGACAATGAGCAGTTCTTC.